This passage covers 12 T cell receptor beta chains from one sample sequenced in a study of cytomegalovirus exposure and HLA in healthy donors. Primers: 60 Vbeta forward and 13 Jbeta reverse. Produced via immunoSEQ multiplex PCR; TCRdb's table is partial and in-frame only. There are about 40,000 clones in the sample, with about 6.2% held by the top ten. The sample consisted of PBMCs. The receptors originated from a human donor in good health.

The V gene is TRBV30, the J gene TRBJ1-5; 7 bases agree with TRBD1. The junction had 10 bases not matched to a gene; V was cut back by 1 base and J by 7 bases. CDR1 and CDR2 from the germline V gene are GTSNPN and SVGIG (reference sequence). The CDR3 consists of 15 residues. In DNA, the CDR3 is TGTGCCTGGAGTGCCCCCTGGACAGGCGAACAGCCCCAGCATTTT. Translated, it gives CAWSAPWTGEQPQHF.

Notes on this clone: No conserved phenylalanine or tryptophan is present at the end of the CDR3, so a read error is the likely explanation. The V call is TRBV9, the J call TRBJ1-1; D is uncertain. Trimming removed 4 bases at V and 3 bases at J, with 10 bases between. CDR3 length equals 13 residues. Per the germline V gene, CDR1 is SGDLS and CDR2 is YYNGEE. The CDR3 nucleotides are TGTGCCAGCAGCCCGCAGGCGTACACTGAAGCTTTCCTT. Amino acids: CASSPQAYTEAFL.

The V and J genes are TRBV9 and TRBJ2-5, with D possibly being TRBD2 (5 bases). The CDR3 is 15 amino acids. In germline, CDR1 is SGDLS, CDR2 YYNGEE. Trimming took 0 bases from V and 4 from J, leaving 13 bases between them. CDR3 DNA sequence: TGTGCCAGCAGCGTAGCGGCTAGCAGGCGAGAGACCCAGTACTTC. This translates into CASSVAASRRETQYF.

This chain joins TRBV5-8 and TRBJ1-4; D is possibly TRBD1 (5 bases). Trimming removed 0 bases from V and 5 bases from J, with 11 bases in between. Germline V CDR1 and CDR2: SGHTS, YDEGEE. This CDR3 comprises 15 residues. CDR3 bases: TGTGCCAGCAGCTTGGGCAGGGCCCTCAATGAAAAACTGTTTTTT. This codes for CASSLGRALNEKLFF.

The rearrangement links TRBV2 to TRBJ1-1, with 8 nucleotides matching TRBD1. This CDR3 spans 14 amino acids. Looked up from germline, CDR1 is SNHLY and CDR2 is FYNNEI. J was trimmed by 4 bases and V by 5 bases; bases with no gene match: 6. The CDR3 DNA reads as TGTGCCAGCAGTCAGGGACAGGAAGGCACTGAAGCTTTCTTT. Amino acid sequence: CASSQGQEGTEAFF.

Of note for this clone: Other nucleotide sequences from this sample produce the same CDR3. Here the CDR3 reads CASSSNPGQVNEKLFF. In DNA form, the CDR3 reads TGCGCCAGCAGCTCGAACCCAGGACAGGTTAATGAAAAACTGTTTTTT. V and J are TRBV5-1 and TRBJ1-4, with 7 bases fitting TRBD1. This CDR3 has 16 residues. V was pared by 3 bases and J by 4 bases, with 9 bases of the junction left unmatched. Per germline, CDR1 SGHRS and CDR2 YFSETQ.

The chain is built from TRBV28 and TRBJ2-5; 8 bases map to TRBD2. Germline assignment: CDR1 MDHEN and CDR2 SYDVKM. Trimming removed 6 bases from V and 5 bases from J; junction bases left unmatched: 8. The CDR3 runs to 14 residues. The CDR3 nucleotides read TGTGCCAGCAGCACTTCGCGGGGGGCCGAGACCCAGTACTTC. Encoded protein: CASSTSRGAETQYF. Filled out from reference TRBV28 and TRBJ2-5, the complete variable domain reads DVKVTQSSRYLVKRTGEKVFLECVQDMDHENMFWYRQDPGLGLRLIYFSYDVKMKEKGDIPEGYSVSREKKERFSLILESASTNQTSMYLCASSTSRGAETQYFGPGTRLLVL.

The chain employs TRBV2 and TRBJ2-3; a weak D match, TRBD1 (6 bases). The CDR3 contains 14 residues. Germline V CDR1 and CDR2: SNHLY, FYNNEI. With 6 bases removed from V and 2 bases from J, the gap between germline ends came to 12 bases. CDR3 nucleotide sequence: TGTGCCAGCAGGTTGACAGGACTCACAGATACGCAGTATTTT. Translated, it gives CASRLTGLTDTQYF.

This rearrangement joins TRBV6-6 to TRBJ1-2, with no clear D. This CDR3 spans 15 amino acids. Germline V gene data show CDR1 as MNHNY and CDR2 as SVGAGI (reference sequence). V was shortened by 2 bases and J by 0 bases, with 10 bases between the two germline ends. The CDR3 DNA reads TGTGCCAGCAGTTACCGGGAAAGAGCTAACTATGGCTACACCTTC. This translates into CASSYRERANYGYTF.

The rearrangement uses TRBV29-1 and TRBJ2-7; 11 nucleotides align to TRBD1. CDR1 is SQVTM, CDR2 ANQGSEA, per germline. V shed 7 bases, J shed 3 bases, and the junction held 11 bases outside the gene matches. This CDR3 has 15 amino acids. CDR3 nucleotide sequence: TGCAGCGCCTACACCCCGGGACAGGGGGTCTACGAGCAGTACTTC. Residues: CSAYTPGQGVYEQYF.

The chain uses TRBV15 and TRBJ1-2, with 8 bases fitting TRBD1. This CDR3 has 14 amino acids. Germline CDR1 is LNHNV and CDR2 is YYDKDF (reference sequence). Trimming at V came to 0 bases and at J to 8 bases, leaving 5 bases not matched to a gene. As DNA, the CDR3 is TGTGCCACCAGCAGAGATCGCAGGGGGCAAGGCTACACCTTC. Encoded protein: CATSRDRRGQGYTF.

This rearrangement joins TRBV4-1 to TRBJ2-5, with a tentative D call TRBD1 (6 bases). Per the germline V gene, CDR1 is MGHRA and CDR2 is YSYEKL. Trimming took 4 bases from V and 0 from J, leaving 12 bases between them. The CDR3 runs to 15 residues. This chain's CDR3 is CASSRVGQNQETQYF. DNA of the CDR3: TGCGCCAGCAGCCGAGTCGGACAGAACCAAGAGACCCAGTACTTC.